This paragraph reports one T cell receptor beta chain. Its antigen is unidentified. Time point of the sample: newly diagnosed GD, antithyroid drugs for less than 3 months. The TCR library was made from RNA extracted from PBMCs. The sample comes from a study of regulatory T cells in long-lasting Graves disease. Study conclusions and caveats: The number of shared public clonotypes was higher in persistent patients (around 2,500) than new patients (roughly 970).

Libraries of TCR beta came from iRepertoire HTBI primers plus Arm-PCR of CDR3 regions. One entry per CDR3 protein results from TCRdb running MiXCR on the multiplex PCR reads. Counted here are fewer than 350,000 distinct CDR3 sequences, about 18% occurring once; the ten biggest clones make up roughly 35%. This receptor was obtained from a female donor with Graves disease. Sequences were derived from peripheral blood mononuclear cells (PBMCs), sampled at new diagnosis, from a patient treated with antithyroid drugs.

The chain's CDR3 is CASSPPILAGYVAYEQYF. Written as DNA, the CDR3 is TGTGCCAGCTCACCACCGATTTTAGCGGGTTACGTTGCCTACGAGCAGTACTTC. The rearrangement uses TRBV18 and TRBJ2-7; 7 bases map to TRBD2. The V gene's germline CDR1 is KGHSH and CDR2 LQKENI. The CDR3 extends over 18 amino acids. The trim removed 0 bases at V and 2 bases at J, leaving 13 bases unmatched.